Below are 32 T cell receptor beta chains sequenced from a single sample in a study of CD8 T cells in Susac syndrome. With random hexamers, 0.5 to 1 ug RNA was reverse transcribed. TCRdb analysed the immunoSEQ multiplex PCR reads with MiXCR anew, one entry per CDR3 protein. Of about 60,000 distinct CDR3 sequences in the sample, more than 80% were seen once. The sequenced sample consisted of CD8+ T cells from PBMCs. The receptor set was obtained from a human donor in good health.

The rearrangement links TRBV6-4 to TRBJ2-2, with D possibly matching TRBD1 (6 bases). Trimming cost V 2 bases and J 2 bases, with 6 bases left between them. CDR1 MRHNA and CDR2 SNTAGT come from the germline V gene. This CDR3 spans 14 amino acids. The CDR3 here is CASSDGTNTGELFF. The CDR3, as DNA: TGTGCCAGCAGTGACGGGACAAACACCGGGGAGCTGTTTTTT.

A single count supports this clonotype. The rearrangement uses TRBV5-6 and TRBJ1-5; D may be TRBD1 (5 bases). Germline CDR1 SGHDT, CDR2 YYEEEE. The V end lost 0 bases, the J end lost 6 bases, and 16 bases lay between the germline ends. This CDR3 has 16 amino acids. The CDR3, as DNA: TGTGCCAGCAGCTTGGCCGATCAGGGAGGGAGTCAGCCCCAGCATTTT. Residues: CASSLADQGGSQPQHF.

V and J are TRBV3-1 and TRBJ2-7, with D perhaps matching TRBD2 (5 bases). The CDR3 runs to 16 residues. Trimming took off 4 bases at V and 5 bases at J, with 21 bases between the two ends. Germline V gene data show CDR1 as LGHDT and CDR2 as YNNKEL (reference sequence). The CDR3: CASSPDSLERAHEQYF. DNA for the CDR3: TGTGCCAGCAGCCCAGATTCCTTAGAGAGGGCCCACGAGCAGTACTTC.

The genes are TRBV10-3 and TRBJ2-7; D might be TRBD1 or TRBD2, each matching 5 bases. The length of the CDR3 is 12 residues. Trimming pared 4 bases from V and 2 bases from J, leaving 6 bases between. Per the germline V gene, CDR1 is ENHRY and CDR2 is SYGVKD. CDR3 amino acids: CAISGGAYEQYF. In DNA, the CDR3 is TGTGCCATCAGTGGAGGGGCCTACGAGCAGTACTTC.

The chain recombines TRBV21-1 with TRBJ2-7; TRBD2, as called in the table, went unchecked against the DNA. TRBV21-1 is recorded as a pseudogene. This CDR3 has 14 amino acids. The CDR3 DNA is TGTGCCAGCAGCCCTCGGGACTCTTTCTACGAGCAGTACTTC. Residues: CASSPRDSFYEQYF.

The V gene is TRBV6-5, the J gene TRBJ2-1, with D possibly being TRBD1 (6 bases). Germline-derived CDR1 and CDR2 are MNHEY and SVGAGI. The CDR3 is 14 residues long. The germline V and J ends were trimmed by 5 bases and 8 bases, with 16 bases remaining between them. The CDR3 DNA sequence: TGTGCCAGCAGTCCTGACAGGTTGAGCGATGAGCAGTTCTTC. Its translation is CASSPDRLSDEQFF.

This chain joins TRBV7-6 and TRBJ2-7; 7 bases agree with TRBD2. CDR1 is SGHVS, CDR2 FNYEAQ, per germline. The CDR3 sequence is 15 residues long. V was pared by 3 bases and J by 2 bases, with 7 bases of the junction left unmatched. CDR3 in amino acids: CASSFLAGDTYEQYF. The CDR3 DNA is TGTGCCAGCAGCTTCTTGGCGGGGGATACCTACGAGCAGTACTTC.

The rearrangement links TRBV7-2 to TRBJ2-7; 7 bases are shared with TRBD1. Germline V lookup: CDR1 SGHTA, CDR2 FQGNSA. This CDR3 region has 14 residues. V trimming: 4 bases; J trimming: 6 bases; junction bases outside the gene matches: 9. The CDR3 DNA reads TGTGCCAGCAGCTCCCGGGACAGCCAGCGCGAGCAGTACTTC. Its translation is CASSSRDSQREQYF.

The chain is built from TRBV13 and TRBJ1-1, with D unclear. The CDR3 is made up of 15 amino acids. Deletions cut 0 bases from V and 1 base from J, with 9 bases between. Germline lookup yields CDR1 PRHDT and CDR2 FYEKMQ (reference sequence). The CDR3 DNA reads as TGTGCCAGCAGCTTAGGGGGAGGATGGAACACTGAAGCTTTCTTT. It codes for CASSLGGGWNTEAFF. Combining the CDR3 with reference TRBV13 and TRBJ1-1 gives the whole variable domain AAGVIQSPRHLIKEKRETATLKCYPIPRHDTVYWYQQGPGQDPQFLISFYEKMQSDKGSIPDRFSAQQFSDYHSELNMSSLELGDSALYFCASSLGGGWNTEAFFGQGTRLTVV.

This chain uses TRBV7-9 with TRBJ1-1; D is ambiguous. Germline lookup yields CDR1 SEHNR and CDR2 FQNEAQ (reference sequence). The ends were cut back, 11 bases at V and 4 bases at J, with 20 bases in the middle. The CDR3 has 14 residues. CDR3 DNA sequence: TGTGCCGGCGCCCTCCCCCACGAGGGCACTGAAGCTTTCTTT. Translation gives CAGALPHEGTEAFF.

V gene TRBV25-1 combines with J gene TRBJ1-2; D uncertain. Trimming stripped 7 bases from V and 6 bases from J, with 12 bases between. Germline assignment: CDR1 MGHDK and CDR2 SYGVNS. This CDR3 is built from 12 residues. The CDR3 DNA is TGTGCCAGCACCACGGGCGGGGATGGCTACACCTTC. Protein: CASTTGGDGYTF.

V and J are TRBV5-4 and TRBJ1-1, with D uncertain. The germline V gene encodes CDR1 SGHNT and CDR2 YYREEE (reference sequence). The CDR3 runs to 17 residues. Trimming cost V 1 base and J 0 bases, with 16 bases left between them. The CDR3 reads CASSLSRQGRLNTEAFF. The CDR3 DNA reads TGTGCCAGCAGCTTGTCCCGACAAGGGAGATTGAACACTGAAGCTTTCTTT.

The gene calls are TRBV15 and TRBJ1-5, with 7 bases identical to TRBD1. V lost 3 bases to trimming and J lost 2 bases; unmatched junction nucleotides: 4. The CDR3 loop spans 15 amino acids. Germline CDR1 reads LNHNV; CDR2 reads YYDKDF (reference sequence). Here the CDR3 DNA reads TGTGCCACCAGCAGCGGAGGACAGGGCAATCAGCCCCAGCATTTT. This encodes CATSSGGQGNQPQHF.

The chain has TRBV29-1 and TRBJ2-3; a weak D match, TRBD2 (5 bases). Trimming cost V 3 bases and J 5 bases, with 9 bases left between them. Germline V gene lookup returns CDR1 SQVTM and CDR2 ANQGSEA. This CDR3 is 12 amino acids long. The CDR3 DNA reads TGCAGCGTTGACCGGGGTGGAGATACGCAGTATTTT. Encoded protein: CSVDRGGDTQYF.

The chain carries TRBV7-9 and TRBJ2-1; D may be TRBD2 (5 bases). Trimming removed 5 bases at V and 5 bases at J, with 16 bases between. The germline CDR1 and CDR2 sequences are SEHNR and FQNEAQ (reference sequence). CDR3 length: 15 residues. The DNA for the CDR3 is TGTGCCAGCAGCCCCCTCGGGAAAAGTGACAATGAGCAGTTCTTC. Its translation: CASSPLGKSDNEQFF.

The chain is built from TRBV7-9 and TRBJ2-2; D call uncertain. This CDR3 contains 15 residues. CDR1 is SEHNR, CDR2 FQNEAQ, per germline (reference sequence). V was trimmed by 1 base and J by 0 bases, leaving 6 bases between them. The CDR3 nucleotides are TGTGCCAGCAGCTTAGGCAGGCCGAACACCGGGGAGCTGTTTTTT. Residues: CASSLGRPNTGELFF.

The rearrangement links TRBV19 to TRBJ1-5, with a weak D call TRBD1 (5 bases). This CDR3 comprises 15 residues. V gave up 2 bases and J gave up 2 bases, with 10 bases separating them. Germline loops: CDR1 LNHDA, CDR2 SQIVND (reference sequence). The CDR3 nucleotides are TGTGCCAGTAGTATATCAGGGTACGGCAATCAGCCCCAGCATTTT. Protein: CASSISGYGNQPQHF. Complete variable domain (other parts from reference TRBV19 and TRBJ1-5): DGGITQSPKYLFRKEGQNVTLSCEQNLNHDAMYWYRQDPGQGLRLIYYSQIVNDFQKGDIAEGYSVSREKKESFPLTVTSAQKNPTAFYLCASSISGYGNQPQHFGDGTRLSIL.

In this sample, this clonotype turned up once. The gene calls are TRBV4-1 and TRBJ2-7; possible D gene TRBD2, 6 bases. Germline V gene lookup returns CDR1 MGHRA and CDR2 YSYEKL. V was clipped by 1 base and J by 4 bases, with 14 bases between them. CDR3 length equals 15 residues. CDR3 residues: CASSQGTSLAYEQYF. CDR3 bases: TGCGCCAGCAGCCAAGGTACTAGCCTTGCATACGAGCAGTACTTC.

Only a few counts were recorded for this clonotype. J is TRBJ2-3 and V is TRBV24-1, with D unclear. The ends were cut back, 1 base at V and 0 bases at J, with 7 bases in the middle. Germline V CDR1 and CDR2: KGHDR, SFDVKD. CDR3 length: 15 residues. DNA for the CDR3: TGTGCCACCAGTGATTTTAGAAGTAGCACAGATACGCAGTATTTT. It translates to CATSDFRSSTDTQYF.

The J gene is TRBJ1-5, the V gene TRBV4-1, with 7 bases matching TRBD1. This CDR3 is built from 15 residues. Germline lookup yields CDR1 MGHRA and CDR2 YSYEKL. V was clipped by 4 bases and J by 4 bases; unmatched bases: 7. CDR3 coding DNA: TGCGCCAGCAGCCTATTGACAGGGATGAATCAGCCCCAGCATTTT. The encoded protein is CASSLLTGMNQPQHF.

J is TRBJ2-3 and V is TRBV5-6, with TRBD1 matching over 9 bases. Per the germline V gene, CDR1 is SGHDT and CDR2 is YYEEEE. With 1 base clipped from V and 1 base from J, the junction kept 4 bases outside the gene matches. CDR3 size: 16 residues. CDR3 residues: CASSLRDRAGTDTQYF. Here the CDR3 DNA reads TGTGCCAGCAGCTTGAGGGACAGGGCAGGCACAGATACGCAGTATTTT.

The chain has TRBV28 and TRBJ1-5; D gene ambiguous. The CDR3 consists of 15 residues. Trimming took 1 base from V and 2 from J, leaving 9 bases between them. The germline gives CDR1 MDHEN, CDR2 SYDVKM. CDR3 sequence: CASSLFGGGNQPQHF. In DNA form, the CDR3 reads TGTGCCAGCAGTTTATTCGGAGGAGGCAATCAGCCCCAGCATTTT. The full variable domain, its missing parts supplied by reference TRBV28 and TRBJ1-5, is DVKVTQSSRYLVKRTGEKVFLECVQDMDHENMFWYRQDPGLGLRLIYFSYDVKMKEKGDIPEGYSVSREKKERFSLILESASTNQTSMYLCASSLFGGGNQPQHFGDGTRLSIL.

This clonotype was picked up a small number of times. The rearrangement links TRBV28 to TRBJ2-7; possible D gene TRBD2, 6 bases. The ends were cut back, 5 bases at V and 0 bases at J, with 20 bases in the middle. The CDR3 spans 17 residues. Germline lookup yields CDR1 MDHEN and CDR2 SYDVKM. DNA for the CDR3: TGTGCCAGCAGTAAATATCCCTTAGCGGAAAGCTCCTACGAGCAGTACTTC. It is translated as CASSKYPLAESSYEQYF.

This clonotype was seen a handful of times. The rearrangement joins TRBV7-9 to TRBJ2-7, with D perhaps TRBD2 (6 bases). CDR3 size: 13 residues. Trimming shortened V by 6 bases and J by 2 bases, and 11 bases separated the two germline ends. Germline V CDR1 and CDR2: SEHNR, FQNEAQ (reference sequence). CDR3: CASSSTSPYEQYF. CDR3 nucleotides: TGTGCCAGCAGTTCAACTAGCCCCTACGAGCAGTACTTC.

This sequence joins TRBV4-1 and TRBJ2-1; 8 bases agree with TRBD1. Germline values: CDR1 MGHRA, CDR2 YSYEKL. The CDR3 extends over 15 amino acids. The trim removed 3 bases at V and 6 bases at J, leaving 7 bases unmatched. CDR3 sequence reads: CASSQSTGGGNEQFF. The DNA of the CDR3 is TGCGCCAGCAGCCAGTCCACAGGGGGAGGCAATGAGCAGTTCTTC.

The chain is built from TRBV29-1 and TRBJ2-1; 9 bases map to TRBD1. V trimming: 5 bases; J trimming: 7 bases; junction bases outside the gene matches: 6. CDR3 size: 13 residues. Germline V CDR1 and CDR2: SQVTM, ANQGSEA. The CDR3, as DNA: TGCAGCGTTTACGGGACAGGGACGAATGAGCAGTTCTTC. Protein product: CSVYGTGTNEQFF.

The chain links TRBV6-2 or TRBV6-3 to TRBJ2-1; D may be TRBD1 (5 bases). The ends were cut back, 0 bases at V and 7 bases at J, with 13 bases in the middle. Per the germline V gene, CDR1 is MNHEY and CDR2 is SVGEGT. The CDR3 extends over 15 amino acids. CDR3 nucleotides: TGTGCCAGCAGTTACTCGAACGTGGGGCGGAATGAGCAGTTCTTC. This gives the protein CASSYSNVGRNEQFF.

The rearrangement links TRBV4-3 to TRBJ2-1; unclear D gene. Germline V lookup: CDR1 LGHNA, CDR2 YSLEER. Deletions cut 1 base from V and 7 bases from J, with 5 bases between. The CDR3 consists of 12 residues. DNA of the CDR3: TGCGCCAGCAGCCAAGCGGTGAATGAGCAGTTCTTC. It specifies CASSQAVNEQFF.

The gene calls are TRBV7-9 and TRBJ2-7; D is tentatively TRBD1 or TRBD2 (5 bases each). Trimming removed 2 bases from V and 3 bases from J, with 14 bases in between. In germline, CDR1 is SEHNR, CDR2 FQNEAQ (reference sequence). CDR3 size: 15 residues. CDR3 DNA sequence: TGTGCCAGCAGCTTAATAGGGCAGGGAGACTACGAGCAGTACTTC. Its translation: CASSLIGQGDYEQYF.

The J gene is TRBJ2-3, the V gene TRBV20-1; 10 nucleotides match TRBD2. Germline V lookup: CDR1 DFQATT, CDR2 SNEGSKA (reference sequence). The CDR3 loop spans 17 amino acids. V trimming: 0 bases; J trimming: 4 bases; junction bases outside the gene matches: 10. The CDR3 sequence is CSARDVSGGAPADTQYF. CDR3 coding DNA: TGCAGTGCTAGAGATGTCAGCGGGGGGGCCCCCGCAGATACGCAGTATTTT.

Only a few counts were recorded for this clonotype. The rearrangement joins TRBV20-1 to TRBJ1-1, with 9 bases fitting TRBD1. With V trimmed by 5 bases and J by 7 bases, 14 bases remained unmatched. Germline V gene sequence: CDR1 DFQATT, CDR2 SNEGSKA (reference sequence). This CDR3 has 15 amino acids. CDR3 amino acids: CSAPRAGDRADEAFF. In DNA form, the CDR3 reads TGCAGTGCTCCCCGAGCGGGGGACAGGGCCGATGAAGCTTTCTTT.

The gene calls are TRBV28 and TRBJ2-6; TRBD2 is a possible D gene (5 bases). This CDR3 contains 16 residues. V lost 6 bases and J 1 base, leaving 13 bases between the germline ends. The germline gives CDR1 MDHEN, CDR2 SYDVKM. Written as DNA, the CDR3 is TGTGCCAGCAGCTTTTTTACGGGATCTGGGGCCAACGTCCTGACTTTC. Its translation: CASSFFTGSGANVLTF.